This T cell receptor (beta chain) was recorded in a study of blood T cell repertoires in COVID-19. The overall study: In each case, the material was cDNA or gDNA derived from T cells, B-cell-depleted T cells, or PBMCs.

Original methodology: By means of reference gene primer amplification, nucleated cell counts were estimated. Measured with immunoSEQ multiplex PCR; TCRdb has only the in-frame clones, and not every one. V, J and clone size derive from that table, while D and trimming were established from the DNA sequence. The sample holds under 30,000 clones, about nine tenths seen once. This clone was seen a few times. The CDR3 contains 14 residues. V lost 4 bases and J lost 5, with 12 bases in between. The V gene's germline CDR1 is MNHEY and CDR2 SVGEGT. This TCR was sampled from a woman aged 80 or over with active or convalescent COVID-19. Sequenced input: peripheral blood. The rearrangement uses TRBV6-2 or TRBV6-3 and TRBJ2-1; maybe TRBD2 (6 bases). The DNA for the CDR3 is TGTGCCAGCAGTTTCGATAGCGGTCACAATGAGCAGTTCTTC. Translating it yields CASSFDSGHNEQFF.